This T cell receptor beta chain came from a study of blood T cell repertoires in COVID-19. Study-wide context: Specimens from acute and convalescent COVID-19 originated in the United States, Italy and Spain. Nucleic acid was either cDNA or gDNA, and it came from T cells, B-cell-depleted T cells, or PBMCs.

This clone was found a few times. The V and J ends lost 0 bases and 7 bases respectively, with 15 bases between them. The CDR3 sequence is 15 residues long. Germline V lookup: CDR1 MNHEY, CDR2 SVGEGT. Under the authors' procedure: For nucleated cells, counts were estimated from reference gene primer amplification. Generated by immunoSEQ multiplex PCR, the TCRdb table keeps only in-frame clones and is missing some. V and J calls plus clone size are reproduced from that table; the DNA served to infer D and trimming. The sample has about 15,000 clones, 85% to 90% seen once; the top ten hold 2.4%. The sample was peripheral blood. The gene calls are TRBV6-2 or TRBV6-3 and TRBJ1-2; D gene uncertain. This TCR was recovered from a woman in her 70s in a cohort sampled during active or convalescent COVID-19. The CDR3 here is CASSYSETIIRGYTF. In DNA, the CDR3 is TGTGCCAGCAGTTACTCCGAGACAATCATTCGTGGCTACACCTTC.